The present T cell receptor (beta chain) was sequenced within a study of blood T cells in healthy people across ages. General study results and limits: Strong correlation was found linking TCR beta diversity to naive T cell percentage. Age showed a roughly linear inverse relationship with TCR beta diversity per million T cells.

Details on this clonotype: What it binds is not known.

The CDR3 totals 13 residues. Germline lookup yields CDR1 DFQATT and CDR2 SNEGSKA (reference sequence). Every sample gave at least 6 micrograms of total RNA when it was extracted. Alongside a J-beta primer mix, a sample-barcoded 5' primer served in a second PCR lasting roughly 7 to 12 cycles. Each CDR3 protein is one row after TCRdb ran MiXCR on the 5' RACE reads. The repertoire includes roughly 1.5 million distinct CDR3 sequences, about 42% of them detected once, and around 4% sits in the top ten. The chain is built from TRBV20-1 and TRBJ2-4, with D hard to call. Gene TRBJ2-7 matches the end of the DNA better, so the J call may be wrong. This TCR was sampled from a woman under 30 in good health. Source material: blood. CDR3 nucleotide sequence: TGCAGTGCTAGAGACGTCAGTACTTACGAGCAGTACTTC. It is translated as CSARDVSTYEQYF.